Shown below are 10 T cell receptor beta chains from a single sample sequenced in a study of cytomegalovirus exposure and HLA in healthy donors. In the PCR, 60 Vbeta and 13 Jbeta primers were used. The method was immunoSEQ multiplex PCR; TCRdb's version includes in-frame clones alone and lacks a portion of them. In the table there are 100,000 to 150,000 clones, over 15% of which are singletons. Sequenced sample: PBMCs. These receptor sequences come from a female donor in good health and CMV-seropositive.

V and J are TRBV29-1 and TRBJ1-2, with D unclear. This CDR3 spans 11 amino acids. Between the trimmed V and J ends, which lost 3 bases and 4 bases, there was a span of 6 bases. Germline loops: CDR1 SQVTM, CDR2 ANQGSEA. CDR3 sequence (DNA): TGCAGCGTTGAGTCGGTCTATGGCTACACCTTC. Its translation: CSVESVYGYTF.

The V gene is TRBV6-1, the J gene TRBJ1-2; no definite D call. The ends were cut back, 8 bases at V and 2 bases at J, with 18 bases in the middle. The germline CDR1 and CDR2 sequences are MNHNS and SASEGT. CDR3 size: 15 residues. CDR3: CASAAGRADNYGYTF. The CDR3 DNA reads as TGTGCCAGCGCCGCGGGGAGGGCAGACAACTATGGCTACACCTTC.

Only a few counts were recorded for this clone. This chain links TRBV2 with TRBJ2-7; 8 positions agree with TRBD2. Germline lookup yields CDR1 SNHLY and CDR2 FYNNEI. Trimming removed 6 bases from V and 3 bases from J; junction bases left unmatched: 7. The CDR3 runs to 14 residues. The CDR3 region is CASSPAGGYYEQYF. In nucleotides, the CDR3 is TGTGCCAGCAGCCCGGCGGGAGGTTACTACGAGCAGTACTTC.

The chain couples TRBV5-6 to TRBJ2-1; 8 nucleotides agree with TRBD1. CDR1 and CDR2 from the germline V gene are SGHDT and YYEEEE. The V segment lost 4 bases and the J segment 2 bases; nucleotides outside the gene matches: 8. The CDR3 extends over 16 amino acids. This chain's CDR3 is CASSRWTGWPYNEQFF. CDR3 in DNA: TGTGCCAGCAGCCGTTGGACAGGGTGGCCCTACAATGAGCAGTTCTTC.

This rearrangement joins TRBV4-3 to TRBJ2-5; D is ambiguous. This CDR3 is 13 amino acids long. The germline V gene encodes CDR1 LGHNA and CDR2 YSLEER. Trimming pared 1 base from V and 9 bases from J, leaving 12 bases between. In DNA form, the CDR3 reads TGCGCCAGCAGCCAAGGGGTGACTGAGCCCCAGTACTTC. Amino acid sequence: CASSQGVTEPQYF.

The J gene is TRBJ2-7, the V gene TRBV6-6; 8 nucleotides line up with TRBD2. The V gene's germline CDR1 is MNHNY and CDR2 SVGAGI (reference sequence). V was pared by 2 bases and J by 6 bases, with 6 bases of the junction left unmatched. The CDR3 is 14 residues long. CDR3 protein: CASSYQRGSFEQYF. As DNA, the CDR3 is TGTGCCAGCAGTTACCAGCGGGGGTCTTTCGAGCAGTACTTC.

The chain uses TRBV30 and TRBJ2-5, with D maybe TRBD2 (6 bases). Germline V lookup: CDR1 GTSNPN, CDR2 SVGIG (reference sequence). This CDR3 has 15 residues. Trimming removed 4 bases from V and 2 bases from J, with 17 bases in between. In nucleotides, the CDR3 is TGTGCCTGGAACCGCCCCGGGACTTTACAAGAGACCCAGTACTTC. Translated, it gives CAWNRPGTLQETQYF.

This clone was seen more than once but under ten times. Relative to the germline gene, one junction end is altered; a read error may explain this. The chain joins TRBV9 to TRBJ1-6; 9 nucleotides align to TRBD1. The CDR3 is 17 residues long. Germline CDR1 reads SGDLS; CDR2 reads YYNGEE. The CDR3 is CASSVTGGGGYTAPLHF. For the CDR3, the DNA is TGTGCCAGTAGCGTTACAGGGGGCGGGGGGTATACTGCACCCCTCCACTTT.

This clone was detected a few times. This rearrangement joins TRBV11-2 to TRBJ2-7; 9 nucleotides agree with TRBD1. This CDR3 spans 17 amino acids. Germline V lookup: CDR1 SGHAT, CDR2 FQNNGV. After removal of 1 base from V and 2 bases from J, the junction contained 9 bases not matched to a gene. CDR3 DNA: TGTGCCAGCAGCTTAGGCCGAACCGGGACAGGGACCTACGAGCAGTACTTC. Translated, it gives CASSLGRTGTGTYEQYF.

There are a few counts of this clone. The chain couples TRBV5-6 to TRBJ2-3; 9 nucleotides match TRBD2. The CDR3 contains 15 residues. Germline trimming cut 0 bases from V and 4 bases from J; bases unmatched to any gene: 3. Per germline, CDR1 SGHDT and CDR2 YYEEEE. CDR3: CASSLVSGRADTQYF. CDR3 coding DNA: TGTGCCAGCAGCTTGGTTAGCGGGAGAGCAGATACGCAGTATTTT.